Each of the 25 T cell receptor beta chains below was sequenced from the same sample in a study of patients and donors after allogeneic stem cell transplantation. TCRdb re-called the RT-PCR reads through MiXCR, storing one row per CDR3 protein. The sample contains some 960,000 distinct CDR3 sequences, around 17% of which appear only once. The sequencing input was blood, either unsorted or a sorted T cell fraction (not recorded which). The receptors derive from a human donor who was either an allogeneic HSCT recipient or a stem cell or donor lymphocyte infusion donor (not recorded which). It is not recorded whose cells these are; they may come from a transplant donor.

This chain uses TRBV3-1 with TRBJ1-2; D possibly corresponds to TRBD1 (6 bases). With 4 bases removed from V and 4 bases from J, the gap between germline ends came to 10 bases. Per germline, CDR1 LGHDT and CDR2 YNNKEL (reference sequence). This CDR3 is built from 13 residues. CDR3 sequence: CASSRGGFYGYTF. For the CDR3, the DNA is TGTGCCAGCAGCCGAGGGGGTTTCTATGGCTACACCTTC.

There are a few counts of this clonotype. This sequence joins TRBV12-3 or TRBV12-4 and TRBJ2-3, with 9 positions matching TRBD1. The CDR3 has 14 residues. V was clipped by 7 bases and J by 1 base; unmatched bases: 3. CDR3 loop: CASTRTGGTDTQYF. The CDR3 bases are TGTGCCAGCACCCGGACAGGGGGCACAGATACGCAGTATTTT.

This chain joins TRBV2 and TRBJ2-2; 10 bases agree with TRBD1. Germline-derived CDR1 and CDR2 are SNHLY and FYNNEI. This CDR3 contains 16 residues. V lost 6 bases to trimming and J lost 3 bases; unmatched junction nucleotides: 7. CDR3 protein: CASRTPGTGDTGELFF. Here the CDR3 DNA reads TGTGCCAGCAGAACACCCGGGACAGGGGACACCGGGGAGCTGTTTTTT.

This clonotype was seen a handful of times. The V call is TRBV9, the J call TRBJ2-3, with 12 nucleotides matching TRBD2. Germline-derived CDR1 and CDR2 are SGDLS and YYNGEE. The V and J ends lost 3 bases and 4 bases, in that order; junction bases with no gene match: 12. The CDR3 is 18 residues long. This CDR3 reads CASSGTSGKISMADTQYF. The CDR3 nucleotides are TGTGCCAGCAGCGGGACTAGCGGGAAAATTAGCATGGCAGATACGCAGTATTTT.

The chain uses TRBV18 and TRBJ2-5; D possibly corresponds to TRBD1 (6 bases). This CDR3 has 13 residues. V shed 5 bases and J shed 1 base, with 8 bases lying between them. The germline V gene encodes CDR1 KGHSH and CDR2 LQKENI. In DNA, the CDR3 is TGTGCCAGCTCAGCAGGGGTCCAAGAGACCCAGTACTTC. Its translation is CASSAGVQETQYF.

J is TRBJ1-4 and V is TRBV30; D is possibly TRBD1 (6 bases). The CDR3 totals 12 residues. Germline lookup yields CDR1 GTSNPN and CDR2 SVGIG (reference sequence). Between the trimmed V and J ends, which lost 5 bases and 8 bases, there was a span of 12 bases. The CDR3 reads CAWGGRGEKLFF. The CDR3 DNA sequence: TGTGCCTGGGGGGGGCGAGGCGAAAAACTGTTTTTT.

This chain joins TRBV12-3 or TRBV12-4 and TRBJ2-5; D could derive from TRBD1 or TRBD2 (5 bases each). V was pared by 5 bases and J by 2 bases, with 12 bases between. The CDR3 totals 14 residues. The CDR3 DNA follows: TGTGCCAGCAGTACAACCGGGGCACAAGAGACCCAGTACTTC. This gives the protein CASSTTGAQETQYF.

This clonotype showed up just a few times. The J gene is TRBJ1-5, the V gene TRBV6-1; the D gene is possibly TRBD1 (5 bases). Trimming pared 8 bases from V and 3 bases from J, leaving 17 bases between. Germline CDR1 is MNHNS and CDR2 is SASEGT. The CDR3 contains 15 residues. The CDR3 DNA sequence: TGTGCCAGCGCATCGGCGGGGGTCCCCAATCAGCCCCAGCATTTT. Its protein is CASASAGVPNQPQHF.

This clonotype was picked up a small number of times. The chain couples TRBV20-1 to TRBJ2-7; 12 nucleotides agree with TRBD1. The CDR3 extends over 16 amino acids. J gave up 1 base and V 3 bases, and 7 bases lay outside the gene matches. CDR1 is DFQATT, CDR2 SNEGSKA, per germline (reference sequence). The CDR3 DNA sequence: TGCAGTGCTAGTTCCGGGACAGGGGGCAAGTCCTACGAGCAGTACTTC. Translated: CSASSGTGGKSYEQYF.

This chain links TRBV4-3 with TRBJ1-4; possible D gene TRBD1, 5 bases. Germline CDR1 LGHNA, CDR2 YSLEER. This CDR3 is 15 amino acids long. V was clipped by 1 base and J by 5 bases, with 11 bases between them. The DNA of the CDR3 is TGCGCCAGCAGCCAAGGAGGGGTTAGGAATGAAAAACTGTTTTTT. This encodes CASSQGGVRNEKLFF.

Only a few counts were recorded for this clonotype. The rearrangement uses TRBV7-9 and TRBJ2-7, with TRBD2 as a possible D gene (6 bases). Germline CDR1 and CDR2: SEHNR and FQNEAQ (reference sequence). The germline V and J ends were trimmed by 4 bases and 5 bases, with 15 bases remaining between them. The CDR3 totals 14 residues. The CDR3 here is CASSSGGGADEQYF. CDR3 bases: TGTGCCAGCAGCTCAGGAGGAGGGGCTGACGAGCAGTACTTC.

In this sample, this clonotype turned up a few times. This chain connects TRBV7-9 to TRBJ1-1; tentatively, D is TRBD1 (5 bases). The ends were cut back, 5 bases at V and 5 bases at J, with 15 bases in the middle. CDR3 length: 14 amino acids. Germline V gene lookup returns CDR1 SEHNR and CDR2 FQNEAQ (reference sequence). The CDR3, as DNA: TGTGCCAGCAGCCCCGGGACGGTAAGGACTGAAGCTTTCTTT. Residues: CASSPGTVRTEAFF. Together with reference TRBV7-9 and TRBJ1-1, the CDR3 gives the full variable domain: DTGVSQNPRHKITKRGQNVTFRCDPISEHNRLYWYRQTLGQGPEFLTYFQNEAQLEKSRLLSDRFSAERPKGSFSTLEIQRTEQGDSAMYLCASSPGTVRTEAFFGQGTRLTVV.

In this sample, this clonotype turned up a few times. V gene TRBV2 combines with J gene TRBJ2-1; D perhaps matches TRBD2 (5 bases). The CDR3 loop spans 14 amino acids. Germline V gives CDR1 SNHLY, CDR2 FYNNEI. V lost 7 bases, J lost 4 bases, and 14 bases lay in between. The CDR3 spells CASNGLAQYNEQFF. CDR3 bases: TGTGCCAGCAACGGGCTAGCCCAATACAATGAGCAGTTCTTC.

This clonotype was seen more than once but under ten times. The chain carries TRBV20-1 and TRBJ1-2; a weak D match, TRBD1 (5 bases). Germline values: CDR1 DFQATT, CDR2 SNEGSKA (reference sequence). This CDR3 spans 11 amino acids. V was cut by 6 bases and J by 8 bases, with 13 bases left in between. CDR3 DNA: TGCAGTGCCCCGACAGAGTGGGGCTACACCTTC. It specifies CSAPTEWGYTF.

This clonotype was seen a few times. This CDR3 is CASSRSYPYNEQFF. In DNA form, the CDR3 reads TGCGCCAGCAGTCGGAGCTACCCCTACAATGAGCAGTTCTTC. V is TRBV5-1 and J is TRBJ2-1; D remains ambiguous. Trimming cost V 5 bases and J 2 bases, with 11 bases left between them. The CDR3 loop spans 14 amino acids. CDR1 and CDR2 (germline): SGHRS, YFSETQ. The whole variable domain, filled in from reference TRBV5-1 and TRBJ2-1, reads KAGVTQTPRYLIKTRGQQVTLSCSPISGHRSVSWYQQTPGQGLQFLFEYFSETQRNKGNFPGRFSGRQFSNSRSEMNVSTLELGDSALYLCASSRSYPYNEQFFGPGTRLTVL.

This clonotype was recorded many times. V and J are TRBV3-1 and TRBJ2-7; D uncertain. The CDR3 totals 12 residues. V gave up 1 base and J gave up 5 bases, with 6 bases separating them. Germline assignment: CDR1 LGHDT and CDR2 YNNKEL (reference sequence). CDR3 sequence: CASSQVDDEQYF. The CDR3 DNA reads TGTGCCAGCAGCCAAGTAGATGACGAGCAGTACTTC.

The sample holds many counts of this clonotype. The rearrangement links TRBV10-3 to TRBJ2-6, with D unresolved. CDR1 and CDR2 from the germline V gene are ENHRY and SYGVKD. V dropped 4 bases and J dropped 0 bases, with 10 bases sitting between them. The CDR3 length is 16 residues. The CDR3 here is CAISGIGISGANVLTF. The DNA for the CDR3 is TGTGCCATCAGTGGTATAGGGATCTCTGGGGCCAACGTCCTGACTTTC.

This sequence joins TRBV7-3 and TRBJ2-2, with D uncertain. The CDR3 totals 11 residues. Trimming stripped 5 bases from V and 8 bases from J, with 6 bases between. From germline, CDR1 is SGHTA and CDR2 FQGTGA. The CDR3 region has the DNA TGTGCCAGCAGCGCCGCGGGGGAGCTGTTTTTT. Translating it yields CASSAAGELFF.

The gene calls are TRBV6-1 and TRBJ2-2; no clear D. CDR1 and CDR2 from the germline V gene are MNHNS and SASEGT. This CDR3 has 15 amino acids. V was shortened by 3 bases and J by 4 bases, with 12 bases between the two germline ends. In DNA, the CDR3 is TGTGCCAGCAGTGAGGTGTCAGTGGGCACCGGGGAGCTGTTTTTT. This codes for CASSEVSVGTGELFF.

This clonotype was detected a few times. V usage is TRBV4-1 and J usage is TRBJ2-1; D is unresolved. The CDR3 is 15 amino acids. V lost 2 bases and J 2 bases, leaving 10 bases between the germline ends. CDR1 and CDR2 from the germline V gene are MGHRA and YSYEKL. CDR3 bases: TGCGCCAGCAGCCAACCGACGGGTGCCTACAATGAGCAGTTCTTC. Residues: CASSQPTGAYNEQFF.

This clonotype was picked up a small number of times. The chain combines TRBV6-5 with TRBJ1-1; 9 nucleotides align to TRBD1. The CDR3 spans 15 residues. The J segment lost 3 bases and the V segment lost 4 bases, leaving 6 bases of the junction unmatched. CDR1 is MNHEY and CDR2 is SVGAGI in the germline V gene. CDR3 residues: CASSSHGQGYTEAFF. CDR3 coding DNA: TGTGCCAGCAGTTCCCATGGACAGGGGTACACTGAAGCTTTCTTT.

The chain couples TRBV27 to TRBJ2-5, with D perhaps matching TRBD2 (5 bases). The CDR3 runs 14 residues. Per the germline V gene, CDR1 is MNHEY and CDR2 is SMNVEV (reference sequence). The germline V and J ends were trimmed by 7 bases and 2 bases, with 14 bases remaining between them. This CDR3 is CASTTRAGQETQYF. The CDR3 region has the DNA TGTGCCAGCACGACGCGGGCAGGTCAAGAGACCCAGTACTTC.

The genes are TRBV7-2 and TRBJ2-7; D is possibly TRBD2 (7 bases). Trimming took 2 bases from V and 4 from J, leaving 15 bases between them. Germline CDR1 and CDR2: SGHTA and FQGNSA. The CDR3 length is 15 residues. The CDR3 nucleotides read TGTGCCAGCAGCTTAAATGGGGGGGCCAATTACGAGCAGTACTTC. Translated, it gives CASSLNGGANYEQYF.

The count of this clonotype is one. CDR3 in DNA: TGTGCCAGCACTAGACTAACTACGTTCTACAATGAGCAGTTCTTC. It is translated as CASTRLTTFYNEQFF. The gene calls are TRBV28 and TRBJ2-1, with D possibly matching TRBD2 (5 bases). This CDR3 has 15 residues. Germline CDR1 reads MDHEN; CDR2 reads SYDVKM. V lost 7 bases, J lost 3 bases, and 16 bases lay in between.

Only a few counts were recorded for this clonotype. The chain joins TRBV5-1 to TRBJ2-7; 7 bases line up with TRBD1. This CDR3 contains 15 residues. Losses at the gene ends were 8 bases for V and 3 bases for J; bases not matched to a gene: 14. The germline V gene has CDR1 SGHRS and CDR2 YFSETQ. CDR3 in amino acids: CASTIRQGASYEQYF. In nucleotides, the CDR3 is TGCGCCAGTACTATTCGACAGGGAGCTAGCTACGAGCAGTACTTC.